This section outlines one T cell receptor beta chain sequence together with its context. No antigen is known for it. This sample is part of a study of T cells in Graves' hyperthyroidism and ophthalmopathy. The overall study: Staff took peripheral blood when the initial diagnosis was made, before any treatment began.

RNA transcripts were the template for amplifying TCR beta CDR3 regions. A set of HTBI primers served as the primers for a first-round RT-PCR of the TCR CDR3. TCRdb re-analysed the multiplex PCR reads in MiXCR, keeping a single row per CDR3 protein. This sample has 400,000 to 600,000 distinct CDR3 sequences, with about 16% found just once. Whole-study findings and limits: Ophthalmopathy prediction by the model preceded onset by a median about 6 months. A model of 13 V-J features distinguished ophthalmopathy from stable hyperthyroidism.

The CDR3 is 17 amino acids. V dropped 5 bases and J dropped 5 bases, with 22 bases sitting between them. The V gene's germline CDR1 is MNHEY and CDR2 SVGEGT. An approximately 10 ml volume of fresh peripheral blood provided the PBMCs. The sample consisted of blood. The clonotype was recovered from a young woman with Graves' ophthalmopathy. The rearrangement links TRBV6-2 or TRBV6-3 to TRBJ2-1; perhaps TRBD2 as D (6 bases). CDR3 amino acids: CASSLLRTIPPNNEQFF. The DNA for the CDR3 is TGTGCCAGCAGTCTCCTTAGGACTATTCCCCCGAACAATGAGCAGTTCTTC.